Following are 13 T cell receptor beta chains from one sample sequenced in a study of T cells after yellow fever vaccination. TCRdb re-called the 5' RACE reads through MiXCR, storing one row per CDR3 protein. The sample lists fewer than 450,000 distinct CDR3 sequences, 9.5% to 13% occurring once. The material was PBMCs, obtained on the day of the first yellow fever vaccination. These receptor sequences come from a young man who received the YFV17D yellow fever vaccine.

This clonotype was detected only a few times. The CDR3: CSASASGYNEQFF. The DNA of the CDR3 is TGCAGTGCTAGTGCTAGCGGGTACAATGAGCAGTTCTTC. The V gene is TRBV20-1, the J gene TRBJ2-1, with 8 bases fitting TRBD2. This CDR3 is built from 13 residues. V trimming: 3 bases; J trimming: 4 bases; junction bases outside the gene matches: 2. Germline CDR1 reads DFQATT; CDR2 reads SNEGSKA (reference sequence).

This clonotype was seen a handful of times. The CDR3 DNA reads as TGCAGCGTTGGTCGGGATAACTCTCCCAACTACAATGAGCAGTTCTTC. It specifies CSVGRDNSPNYNEQFF. The chain is built from TRBV29-1 and TRBJ2-1; TRBD2 might be the D (5 bases). Trimming stripped 4 bases from V and 3 bases from J, with 19 bases between. Per germline, CDR1 SQVTM and CDR2 ANQGSEA. CDR3 length: 16 amino acids.

The V gene is TRBV12-3 or TRBV12-4, the J gene TRBJ2-7, with 12 bases matching TRBD2. The CDR3 contains 13 residues. V trimming: 6 bases; J trimming: 7 bases; junction bases outside the gene matches: 4. In DNA, the CDR3 is TGTGCCAGCAGCAACGGACTAGCGGGGGAGCAGTACGTC. It specifies CASSNGLAGEQYV.

In this sample, this clonotype turned up a few times. The chain joins TRBV29-1 to TRBJ2-1, with 11 positions matching TRBD2. The V and J ends lost 6 bases and 0 bases, in that order; junction bases with no gene match: 7. The CDR3 covers 16 residues. CDR1 and CDR2 from the germline V gene are SQVTM and ANQGSEA. The CDR3 loop is CSVGGTSGRSYNEQFF. CDR3 sequence (DNA): TGCAGCGTGGGGGGGACTAGCGGACGCTCCTACAATGAGCAGTTCTTC.

This clonotype appeared a few times. The rearrangement uses TRBV5-1 and TRBJ2-1, with D unresolved. This CDR3 has 13 residues. V lost 4 bases to trimming and J lost 9 bases, with 14 bases between them. CDR1 SGHRS and CDR2 YFSETQ come from the germline V gene. In DNA, the CDR3 is TGCGCCAGCAGCGTGGCCACGATGGGTGAGCAGTTCTTC. Its protein product is CASSVATMGEQFF.

V usage is TRBV28 and J usage is TRBJ1-1; D is uncertain. The V gene lost 5 bases and the J gene lost 1 base, with 11 bases spanning the gap. The CDR3 runs to 14 residues. Germline CDR1 MDHEN, CDR2 SYDVKM. CDR3 coding DNA: TGTGCCAGCAGTCCCACCCTAGGGAACACTGAAGCTTTCTTT. It codes for CASSPTLGNTEAFF.

The chain has TRBV21-1 and TRBJ2-7; the table's TRBD1 call for D was not verified on the DNA. TRBV21-1 is recorded as a pseudogene. The length of the CDR3 is 12 residues. This CDR3 is CASSIIGGEQYV. CDR3 DNA sequence: TGTGCCAGCAGCATAATAGGGGGCGAGCAGTACGTC.

The chain combines TRBV7-2 with TRBJ2-1, with unresolved D. The CDR3 totals 14 residues. Germline assignment: CDR1 SGHTA and CDR2 FQGNSA. The ends were cut back, 2 bases at V and 8 bases at J, with 13 bases in the middle. In DNA form, the CDR3 reads TGTGCCAGCAGCTTACAAATTAGTAACGATGAGCAGTTCTTC. Translation gives CASSLQISNDEQFF.

Only a few counts were recorded for this clonotype. The chain uses TRBV10-3 and TRBJ1-5; tentatively, D is TRBD1 (5 bases). The CDR3 extends over 16 amino acids. From germline, CDR1 is ENHRY and CDR2 SYGVKD. V dropped 2 bases and J dropped 4 bases, with 15 bases sitting between them. The CDR3 nucleotides read TGTGCCATCAGTGAGCAGGCGGGACGGGTAAATCAGCCCCAGCATTTT. This translates into CAISEQAGRVNQPQHF.

There are a few counts of this clonotype. The rearrangement links TRBV4-1 to TRBJ1-2, with 7 bases matching TRBD1. V lost 1 base, J lost 6 bases, and 11 bases stayed unmatched. The germline CDR1 and CDR2 sequences are MGHRA and YSYEKL. The CDR3 sequence is 16 residues long. This CDR3 is CASSQVLRRQGHGYTF. The CDR3 nucleotides are TGCGCCAGCAGCCAAGTTTTACGTCGACAGGGCCATGGCTACACCTTC.

This clonotype was picked up a small number of times. The chain uses TRBV7-6 and TRBJ2-3, with D hard to call. Germline assignment: CDR1 SGHVS and CDR2 FNYEAQ. The CDR3 runs 16 residues. With 5 bases removed from V and 0 bases from J, the gap between germline ends came to 15 bases. CDR3 bases: TGTGCCAGCAGCCCAACCGGGCAACCTAGCACAGATACGCAGTATTTT. This codes for CASSPTGQPSTDTQYF.

The V gene is TRBV4-1, the J gene TRBJ2-3; 8 bases are a match to TRBD2. Germline V gene data show CDR1 as MGHRA and CDR2 as YSYEKL. J was trimmed by 5 bases and V by 4 bases; bases with no gene match: 2. CDR3 length: 13 amino acids. The CDR3 loop reads CASSRLAIDTQYF. The CDR3 DNA reads TGCGCCAGCAGCCGACTAGCGATAGATACGCAGTATTTT.

This clonotype was seen at least ten times. This chain uses TRBV12-3 or TRBV12-4 with TRBJ2-7; the D gene is possibly TRBD1 (6 bases). The CDR3 contains 13 residues. The CDR3 sequence is CASTQGSSRNGQV. The CDR3 nucleotides are TGTGCCAGCACCCAAGGGTCTAGTAGGAACGGACAGGTC.